The TCR beta chain under discussion was sequenced for a study of CD8 T cells in ankylosing spondylitis. Study-level points and caveats: Within ankylosing spondylitis blood, a TCR beta motif made up of several highly homologous variants appeared to be characteristic. Reactive arthritis synovial fluid and blood previously showed some of these motif variants. Matched ankylosing spondylitis synovial fluid reportedly showed significant enrichment of disease-linked clones.

The table lists this clonotype with many counts. The antigen is undetermined. Using its own MiXCR run on the 5' RACE reads, TCRdb lists one record per CDR3 protein. The sample yields about 500,000 distinct CDR3 sequences, 12% seen once. Between the trimmed V and J ends, which lost 1 base and 1 base, there was a span of 6 bases. The CDR3 consists of 14 residues. Germline CDR1 and CDR2: SGHRS and YFSETQ. Sequencing was performed on blood, either unsorted or a sorted T cell fraction (not recorded which). The sequence came from a male donor with ankylosing spondylitis. The chain couples TRBV5-1 to TRBJ2-1; D unresolved. The CDR3 DNA reads as TGCGCCAGCAGCTTGTCGAGTTCCTACAATGAGCAGTTCTTC. Protein: CASSLSSSYNEQFF.